One and the same sample provided the 30 T cell receptor beta chains below, sequenced in a study of post-analysis software for immune sequencing data (dated by TCRdb to the mid-2010s). General conclusions and limits of the study: Roughly 5 TRBV segments, including TRBV5-6, TRBV5-1 and TRBV20-1, were significantly more frequent in patients than controls.

Antigens of these TCRs are unknown. Libraries were prepared through PCR. The listed sequencing device is Illumina HiSeq 2500. Unique molecular identifiers were incorporated into TCR beta cDNA libraries to reduce PCR and sequencing biases. Through fastp at Q25 and MiXCR, TCRdb rebuilt clones from the public reads, retaining in-frame beta chains. A single entry per CDR3 protein holds the most common genes and DNA from its merged rows. This sample holds more than 350,000 distinct CDR3 sequences; roughly 40% were observed only once. The ten largest make up around 8% of the sample. The sequencing sample was made of blood. The receptors were gathered from a girl aged 2 to 9 with multiple sclerosis.

Remarks on this clonotype: One end of the junction is discordant with germline, which a read error may explain. The CDR3 sequence is CTSSEGPNTEAFF. CDR3 DNA: TGTACCAGCAGCGAGGGCCCGAACACTGAAGCTTTCTTT. The chain combines TRBV9 with TRBJ1-1; D ambiguous. The CDR3 has 13 residues. CDR1 is SGDLS and CDR2 is YYNGEE in the germline V gene.

This clonotype was seen a few times. V and J are TRBV6-5 and TRBJ2-7, with 9 bases aligning to TRBD1. The CDR3 runs 16 residues. V shed 4 bases, J shed 3 bases, and the junction held 10 bases outside the gene matches. The V gene's germline CDR1 is MNHEY and CDR2 SVGAGI. DNA for the CDR3: TGTGCCAGCAGTTCTATTCCGAGGACAGGGGACTACGAGCAGTACTTC. Its protein is CASSSIPRTGDYEQYF.

The rearrangement joins TRBV5-1 to TRBJ2-1; D ambiguous. The length of the CDR3 is 14 residues. CDR1 is SGHRS and CDR2 is YFSETQ in the germline V gene. V was clipped by 6 bases and J by 6 bases, with 16 bases between them. The CDR3 here is CASNPQERLNEQFF. As DNA, the CDR3 is TGCGCCAGCAACCCCCAAGAGAGGCTCAATGAGCAGTTCTTC.

This chain joins TRBV12-3 or TRBV12-4 and TRBJ2-5, with no clear D. Trimming stripped 0 bases from V and 0 bases from J, with 5 bases between. The CDR3 has 14 residues. CDR3 nucleotides: TGTGCCAGCAGTTTAGCTGTCGACCAAGAGACCCAGTACTTC. It codes for CASSLAVDQETQYF.

In its sample, this clonotype was seen a few times. The chain recombines TRBV6-5 with TRBJ1-1, with D possibly TRBD1 on 5 matching bases. The germline CDR1 and CDR2 sequences are MNHEY and SVGAGI. The CDR3 contains 13 residues. The germline V and J ends were trimmed by 2 bases and 6 bases, with 10 bases remaining between them. The CDR3 reads CASSYGGGSEAFF. CDR3 coding DNA: TGTGCCAGCAGTTACGGGGGTGGATCTGAAGCTTTCTTT.

The chain carries TRBV20-1 and TRBJ2-4; possible D gene TRBD1, 6 bases. The tail of the sequence fits TRBJ2-7 better, so the J call may be wrong. Germline V gives CDR1 DFQATT, CDR2 SNEGSKA (reference sequence). This CDR3 has 12 amino acids. The CDR3 here is CSASHRVPEQYF. Written as DNA, the CDR3 is TGCAGTGCCAGTCACAGGGTACCCGAGCAGTACTTC.

V gene TRBV7-9 combines with J gene TRBJ2-1; 11 nucleotides match TRBD2. Germline V lookup: CDR1 SEHNR, CDR2 FQNEAQ (reference sequence). The CDR3 contains 16 residues. After removal of 7 bases from V and 6 bases from J, the junction contained 11 bases not matched to a gene. The CDR3: CASTPRGLAEINEQFF. CDR3 sequence (DNA): TGTGCCAGCACCCCAAGGGGACTAGCGGAAATCAATGAGCAGTTCTTC.

The chain recombines TRBV2 with TRBJ1-4; no reliable D call. CDR1 is SNHLY and CDR2 is FYNNEI in the germline V gene. The CDR3 sequence is 14 residues long. Trimming removed 1 base from V and 8 bases from J, with 11 bases in between. The DNA of the CDR3 is TGTGCCAGCAGTGAAGAGGCTTTTTCCGAAAAACTGTTTTTT. The encoded protein is CASSEEAFSEKLFF.

V gene TRBV6-1 combines with J gene TRBJ2-1, with a tentative D call TRBD1 (6 bases). Deletions cut 7 bases from V and 7 bases from J, with 14 bases between. Germline V gene lookup returns CDR1 MNHNS and CDR2 SASEGT. This CDR3 comprises 13 residues. CDR3 sequence: CASIWGRLNEQFF. CDR3 nucleotide sequence: TGTGCCAGCATTTGGGGGCGCTTGAATGAGCAGTTCTTC.

This clonotype was seen more than once but under ten times. The chain joins TRBV7-8 to TRBJ2-1; D gene unclear. V lost 3 bases and J 5 bases, leaving 5 bases between the germline ends. Germline assignment: CDR1 SGHVS and CDR2 FQNEAQ. CDR3 size: 12 residues. The CDR3 DNA follows: TGTGCCAGCAGCTTCTACGACAATGAGCAGTTCTTC. Protein sequence: CASSFYDNEQFF.

The chain recombines TRBV30 with TRBJ1-5; D is uncertain. Germline loops: CDR1 GTSNPN, CDR2 SVGIG (reference sequence). The CDR3 loop spans 11 amino acids. Trimming removed 1 base at V and 15 bases at J, with 13 bases between. The CDR3 is CAWSAGTARHF. CDR3 DNA sequence: TGTGCCTGGAGTGCTGGAACAGCCCGGCATTTT.

This sequence joins TRBV25-1 and TRBJ2-1; D remains ambiguous. V dropped 6 bases and J dropped 3 bases, with 6 bases sitting between them. This CDR3 region has 12 residues. The germline gives CDR1 MGHDK, CDR2 SYGVNS. Written as DNA, the CDR3 is TGTGCCAGCAGATTCGACTACAATGAGCAGTTCTTC. Its protein product is CASRFDYNEQFF.

This clonotype was recorded a few times. This chain joins TRBV6-5 and TRBJ1-1; D not certain. The CDR3 spans 13 residues. Germline-derived CDR1 and CDR2 are MNHEY and SVGAGI. Trimming left V 7 bases short and J 11 bases short, with 20 bases between. CDR3: CASTQYPARRAFF. CDR3 DNA: TGTGCCAGCACCCAATACCCAGCTAGGAGGGCTTTCTTT.

This clonotype was seen only a few times. V is TRBV20-1 and J is TRBJ1-5; 11 nucleotides match TRBD1. V lost 6 bases, J lost 6 bases, and 4 bases stayed unmatched. CDR1 and CDR2 (germline): DFQATT, SNEGSKA (reference sequence). This CDR3 is built from 13 residues. CDR3 region: CSARTGGGQPQHF. The CDR3 DNA follows: TGCAGTGCCCGGACAGGGGGCGGTCAGCCCCAGCATTTT.

In this sample, this clonotype turned up a few times. The chain employs TRBV5-5 and TRBJ1-2; 7 bases fit TRBD1. Losses at the gene ends were 1 base for V and 9 bases for J; bases not matched to a gene: 6. The V gene's germline CDR1 is SGHKS and CDR2 YYEKEE (reference sequence). The CDR3 spans 13 residues. The CDR3 here is CASSLKAGGSYTF. CDR3 DNA: TGTGCCAGCAGCTTGAAGGCAGGGGGAAGCTACACCTTC.

This clonotype was counted only a few times. V gene TRBV5-1 combines with J gene TRBJ2-1, with D unclear. CDR1 and CDR2 from the germline V gene are SGHRS and YFSETQ. The CDR3 contains 12 residues. The V end lost 0 bases, the J end lost 12 bases, and 10 bases lay between the germline ends. The CDR3 DNA sequence: TGCGCCAGCAGCTTGGATACAATGTCGCAGTTCTTC. It codes for CASSLDTMSQFF.

The chain uses TRBV29-1 and TRBJ2-3; D is possibly TRBD1 (6 bases). V was pared by 5 bases and J by 2 bases, with 14 bases between. CDR1 and CDR2 from the germline V gene are SQVTM and ANQGSEA. The CDR3 consists of 14 residues. CDR3 nucleotides: TGCAGCGTTAAGACAGGCCTGAACACAGATACGCAGTATTTT. Residues: CSVKTGLNTDTQYF.

This clonotype was seen a handful of times. The chain has TRBV12-3 or TRBV12-4 and TRBJ1-5; tentatively, D is TRBD1 (5 bases). The V end lost 4 bases, the J end lost 7 bases, and 17 bases lay between the germline ends. The length of the CDR3 is 15 residues. Here the CDR3 DNA reads TGTGCCAGCAGTTGGGGGACGTTAACGGGGCAGCCCCAGCATTTT. It yields the protein CASSWGTLTGQPQHF.

This clonotype was seen a handful of times. This chain uses TRBV10-3 with TRBJ2-7; 10 nucleotides agree with TRBD2. TRBJ2-5 explains the end of the DNA better; the J call may be wrong. This CDR3 comprises 17 residues. Germline V gives CDR1 ENHRY, CDR2 SYGVKD. The CDR3 region has the DNA TGTGCCATCAGTGAGTCGAAGGTAGCGGGAGGAGCAGAGACCCAGTACTTC. The encoded protein is CAISESKVAGGAETQYF.

This clonotype has just a few counts. The V and J genes are TRBV20-1 and TRBJ2-7, with 10 bases identical to TRBD1. The V gene end was trimmed by 4 bases and the J gene end by 6 bases; junction bases not matched to a gene: 9. The CDR3 is made up of 14 amino acids. The germline CDR1 and CDR2 sequences are DFQATT and SNEGSKA (reference sequence). CDR3 loop: CSANDPGQGFEQYF. In nucleotides, the CDR3 is TGCAGTGCTAACGATCCGGGACAGGGGTTCGAGCAGTACTTC.

The gene calls are TRBV20-1 and TRBJ1-5; a possible D gene is TRBD1 (6 bases). Germline loops: CDR1 DFQATT, CDR2 SNEGSKA (reference sequence). The CDR3 loop spans 15 amino acids. The ends were cut back, 0 bases at V and 4 bases at J, with 13 bases in the middle. The DNA for the CDR3 is TGCAGTGCTAGAGATCCCGCAGGGGAGAATCAGCCCCAGCATTTT. Translation: CSARDPAGENQPQHF.

The chain is built from TRBV19 and TRBJ2-1; 12 positions match TRBD1. This CDR3 spans 14 amino acids. Trimming took 3 bases from V and 8 from J; bases not matched to a gene: 2. Per germline, CDR1 LNHDA and CDR2 SQIVND (reference sequence). This chain's CDR3 is CASSIWDRGHEQFF. CDR3 nucleotides: TGTGCCAGTAGTATTTGGGACAGGGGGCATGAGCAGTTCTTC.

The chain has TRBV29-1 and TRBJ2-1, with 8 nucleotides matching TRBD2. In germline, CDR1 is SQVTM, CDR2 ANQGSEA. The junction had 10 bases not matched to a gene; V was cut back by 3 bases and J by 6 bases. The CDR3 contains 15 residues. The CDR3 loop is CSVDRTSPRANEQFF. The CDR3 coding sequence is TGCAGCGTTGATCGGACTAGCCCCAGAGCCAATGAGCAGTTCTTC.

The chain combines TRBV20-1 with TRBJ2-1; D uncertain. CDR3 length equals 15 residues. V lost 0 bases and J 0 bases, leaving 9 bases between the germline ends. Germline V gene data show CDR1 as DFQATT and CDR2 as SNEGSKA (reference sequence). The CDR3, as DNA: TGCAGTGCTAGAGATCAACTCAGCTCCTACAATGAGCAGTTCTTC. Translation gives CSARDQLSSYNEQFF.

This clonotype showed up many times. The rearrangement joins TRBV12-3 or TRBV12-4 to TRBJ1-5; D call uncertain. The ends were cut back, 5 bases at V and 1 base at J, with 0 bases in the middle. The CDR3 runs to 11 residues. The CDR3 spells CASSSNQPQHF. CDR3 nucleotides: TGTGCCAGCAGTAGCAATCAGCCCCAGCATTTT.

V is TRBV7-2 and J is TRBJ2-7; the match to TRBD2 covers 8 bases. Trimming took 3 bases from V and 2 from J; bases not matched to a gene: 6. The V gene's germline CDR1 is SGHTA and CDR2 FQGNSA. The CDR3 covers 15 residues. CDR3 sequence reads: CASSLVTSGTYEQYF. The CDR3 nucleotides read TGTGCCAGCAGCTTGGTCACTAGCGGAACCTACGAGCAGTACTTC.

V and J are TRBV24-1 and TRBJ1-2, with a weak D call TRBD1 (5 bases). Germline V gene lookup returns CDR1 KGHDR and CDR2 SFDVKD. Trimming shortened V by 2 bases and J by 6 bases, and 9 bases separated the two germline ends. The CDR3 length is 13 residues. The CDR3 nucleotides read TGTGCCACCAGTGATTGGACAAAGGATGGCTACACCTTC. Translation: CATSDWTKDGYTF.

CDR3 DNA sequence: TGCAGCGTTGGGGCGACAGGCCGGTCGGAAAAACTGTTTTTT. It specifies CSVGATGRSEKLFF. V gene TRBV29-1 combines with J gene TRBJ1-4; D may be TRBD1 (6 bases). CDR3 size: 14 residues. Deletions cut 4 bases from V and 8 bases from J, with 17 bases between. Germline CDR1 reads SQVTM; CDR2 reads ANQGSEA.

This clonotype has only a few counts. The chain employs TRBV7-9 and TRBJ2-3; 9 nucleotides align to TRBD2. This CDR3 spans 16 amino acids. Germline values: CDR1 SEHNR, CDR2 FQNEAQ (reference sequence). Trimming took 1 base from V and 3 from J; bases not matched to a gene: 5. The CDR3 nucleotides read TGTGCCAGCAGCTTAGAGGCGGGGGGGCAGACAGATACGCAGTATTTT. This translates into CASSLEAGGQTDTQYF.

V usage is TRBV28 and J usage is TRBJ2-1; D tentatively reads TRBD1 or TRBD2 (5 bases each). There are 16 residues in the CDR3. Per germline, CDR1 MDHEN and CDR2 SYDVKM. Trimming removed 4 bases from V and 0 bases from J, with 13 bases in between. The CDR3 reads CASSSGTVSSYNEQFF. The CDR3 nucleotides are TGTGCCAGCAGTTCGGGGACGGTGAGCTCCTACAATGAGCAGTTCTTC. Looking up the rest from reference TRBV28 and TRBJ2-1 gives the full variable domain: DVKVTQSSRYLVKRTGEKVFLECVQDMDHENMFWYRQDPGLGLRLIYFSYDVKMKEKGDIPEGYSVSREKKERFSLILESASTNQTSMYLCASSSGTVSSYNEQFFGPGTRLTVL.